This T cell receptor beta chain was identified during a study of CD8+ T cells in alopecia areata. The overall study: Tofacitinib was taken orally by treated patients, and the dose was 5 to 10 mg twice daily. Study observations and caveats: Normal scalp had lower clonality than lesional scalp, with alopecia totalis/universalis lesions showing this most strongly.

Turning to this clone: Its antigen is unidentified.

Per germline, CDR1 MNHEY and CDR2 SVGAGI. This CDR3 has 13 amino acids. Trimming took 8 bases from V and 0 from J, leaving 7 bases between them. RNA extraction and reverse transcription yielded cDNA as sequencing template. Clones were sequenced by immunoSEQ multiplex PCR, and TCRdb holds only the in-frame ones, with some missing. The sample contains about 180,000 clones, approximately 53% of which appear only once. As for treatment: oral pan-JAK inhibitor, 5-10 mg twice daily. The rearrangement uses TRBV6-5 and TRBJ2-2, with D hard to call. The sequence was obtained from a human donor with alopecia areata. This material consisted of CD8+ T cells sorted from blood, taken at week 24, from a patient treated with tofacitinib. The CDR3 sequence: CASSGANTGELFF. DNA for the CDR3: TGTGCCAGCTCGGGTGCGAACACCGGGGAGCTGTTTTTT.